Following are 13 T cell receptor beta chains from one sample sequenced in a study of shared clonotypes between healthy human individuals. The protocol was immunoSEQ multiplex PCR, while the TCRdb copy is restricted to in-frame clones and leaves out a portion. The sample has roughly 300,000 clones; about 70% are singletons. Sequencing was done on a sample of memory CD4+ T cells sorted from blood. As for subset: CD45RA-negative fraction. Receptors originate from a man in his thirties or forties in good health.

The chain uses TRBV18 and TRBJ2-7; 10 nucleotides line up with TRBD1. The CDR3 runs 15 residues. The V segment lost 5 bases and the J segment 4 bases; nucleotides outside the gene matches: 8. In germline, CDR1 is KGHSH, CDR2 LQKENI. The CDR3 DNA reads TGTGCCAGCTCAATAGACAGGGGGCGTTTTTACGAGCAGTACTTC. Its translation is CASSIDRGRFYEQYF.

This clone was observed a single time. This rearrangement joins TRBV19 to TRBJ2-1; the match to TRBD2 covers 13 bases. The germline gives CDR1 LNHDA, CDR2 SQIVND (reference sequence). CDR3 size: 17 residues. Trimming removed 1 base from V and 5 bases from J; junction bases left unmatched: 5. This CDR3 reads CASSIAQGLAGNNEQFF. In DNA, the CDR3 is TGTGCCAGTAGTATAGCCCAGGGACTAGCGGGGAACAATGAGCAGTTCTTC.

The rearrangement links TRBV29-1 to TRBJ2-7; D may be TRBD1 (6 bases). This CDR3 spans 13 amino acids. V lost 3 bases and J lost 5, with 14 bases in between. Germline V gene sequence: CDR1 SQVTM, CDR2 ANQGSEA. This CDR3 reads CSVEPRGRNEQYF. CDR3 DNA: TGCAGCGTTGAGCCCAGGGGCCGGAACGAGCAGTACTTC.

Only a few counts were recorded for this clone. V gene TRBV28 combines with J gene TRBJ2-3; either TRBD1 or TRBD2 may supply D (6 bases each). Germline V gene data show CDR1 as MDHEN and CDR2 as SYDVKM. The CDR3 runs to 18 residues. Deletions cut 5 bases from V and 1 base from J, with 22 bases between. The CDR3, as DNA: TGTGCCAGCAGTACTCGCATGGGGTCAGGGGAGGGCACAGATACGCAGTATTTT. Its translation: CASSTRMGSGEGTDTQYF.

The chain uses TRBV7-9 and TRBJ1-2; D uncertain. The length of the CDR3 is 13 residues. Germline V gene lookup returns CDR1 SEHNR and CDR2 FQNEAQ (reference sequence). The germline V and J ends were trimmed by 1 base and 3 bases, with 6 bases remaining between them. CDR3 sequence (DNA): TGTGCCAGCAGCTTAGAAGGGTACTATGGCTACACCTTC. This gives the protein CASSLEGYYGYTF.

The chain has TRBV19 and TRBJ1-1, with 7 bases lining up with TRBD1. CDR1 LNHDA and CDR2 SQIVND come from the germline V gene (reference sequence). The V segment lost 8 bases and the J segment 0 bases; nucleotides outside the gene matches: 6. The CDR3 covers 14 residues. The CDR3: CASYPTGLNTEAFF. The CDR3 nucleotides read TGTGCCAGTTATCCGACAGGGTTGAACACTGAAGCTTTCTTT.

In regard to this clone: This sample includes further DNA sequences coding for the same CDR3. The V gene is TRBV28, the J gene TRBJ2-6; D is uncertain. The V end lost 6 bases, the J end lost 2 bases, and 5 bases lay between the germline ends. Germline CDR1 reads MDHEN; CDR2 reads SYDVKM. CDR3 length equals 13 residues. Here the CDR3 DNA reads TGTGCCAGCAGGCTAACTGGGGCCAACGTCCTGACTTTC. Protein: CASRLTGANVLTF.

This clone showed up just a few times. V gene TRBV5-1 combines with J gene TRBJ2-3; TRBD2 is a possible D gene (5 bases). Germline V lookup: CDR1 SGHRS, CDR2 YFSETQ. The length of the CDR3 is 16 residues. The V end lost 3 bases, the J end lost 1 base, and 15 bases lay between the germline ends. This CDR3 reads CASSSRPGIGTDTQYF. Here the CDR3 DNA reads TGCGCCAGCAGCTCGCGTCCGGGAATCGGCACAGATACGCAGTATTTT.

This clone has more than one count but fewer than ten. This sequence joins TRBV6-6 and TRBJ1-4; 8 bases agree with TRBD1. V lost 5 bases to trimming and J lost 7 bases; unmatched junction nucleotides: 0. Germline-derived CDR1 and CDR2 are MNHNY and SVGAGI (reference sequence). This CDR3 region has 12 residues. CDR3 protein: CASSGQGEKLFF. As DNA, the CDR3 is TGTGCCAGCAGTGGACAGGGTGAAAAACTGTTTTTT.

The J gene is TRBJ2-6, the V gene TRBV29-1; no definite D call. Trimming stripped 6 bases from V and 1 base from J, with 4 bases between. The germline V gene encodes CDR1 SQVTM and CDR2 ANQGSEA. This CDR3 has 12 amino acids. The CDR3 DNA reads TGCAGCGTAATATCTGGGGCCAACGTCCTGACTTTC. Translation: CSVISGANVLTF.

The chain carries TRBV5-4 and TRBJ1-4; D perhaps matches TRBD1 (5 bases). The CDR3 sequence is 14 residues long. V was trimmed by 0 bases and J by 8 bases, leaving 11 bases between them. Per the germline V gene, CDR1 is SGHNT and CDR2 is YYREEE (reference sequence). CDR3 DNA: TGTGCCAGCAGCTTGGGGCAGGGTTTCGAAAAACTGTTTTTT. As protein: CASSLGQGFEKLFF.

The rearrangement links TRBV30 to TRBJ1-6, with 7 bases fitting TRBD1. The CDR3 consists of 14 residues. The ends lost 1 base at V and 10 bases at J; junction bases unmatched: 7. CDR1 is GTSNPN and CDR2 is SVGIG in the germline V gene (reference sequence). In DNA form, the CDR3 reads TGTGCCTGGAGTGGAGGAGGGGGCCGATCACCCCTCCACTTT. This encodes CAWSGGGGRSPLHF.

The chain links TRBV19 to TRBJ1-5; D not certain. V was cut by 6 bases and J by 2 bases, with 8 bases left in between. CDR1 is LNHDA and CDR2 is SQIVND in the germline V gene (reference sequence). CDR3 length: 13 residues. The CDR3 DNA reads TGTGCCAGTAGGGGAAGGGGCAATCAGCCCCAGCATTTT. Its translation: CASRGRGNQPQHF.